The 12 T cell receptor beta chains listed next were all sequenced from one sample in a study of regulatory T cells in long-lasting Graves disease. Arm-PCR of CDR3 regions and iRepertoire HTBI primers were the basis on which TCR beta libraries were built. Each CDR3 protein is one row after TCRdb ran MiXCR on the multiplex PCR reads. The profile shows around 250,000 distinct CDR3 sequences, around a sixth of them singletons. Time point described: newly diagnosed GD, antithyroid drugs for less than 3 months. Following extraction of RNA from PBMCs, that RNA was used to make the TCR library. These data also featured in a second study, about T cells in Graves' hyperthyroidism and ophthalmopathy.

The material sequenced was peripheral blood mononuclear cells (PBMCs), taken at new diagnosis, from a patient treated with antithyroid drugs. These TCRs come from a woman aged 30 to 39 with Graves disease.

This clonotype was picked up many times. J is TRBJ1-1 and V is TRBV12-3 or TRBV12-4, with D perhaps TRBD1 (5 bases). Trimming pared 3 bases from V and 10 bases from J, leaving 15 bases between. This CDR3 region has 13 residues. In nucleotides, the CDR3 is TGTGCCAGCAGTTTCGGGGCAGGGTTACGAGCTTTCTTT. Translating gives CASSFGAGLRAFF.

In its sample, this clonotype was seen many times. The gene calls are TRBV20-1 and TRBJ2-5; D might be TRBD1 or TRBD2, each matching 5 bases. Trimming cost V 6 bases and J 1 base, with 21 bases left between them. Germline loops: CDR1 DFQATT, CDR2 SNEGSKA (reference sequence). This CDR3 contains 16 residues. CDR3 DNA sequence: TGCAGTGCCAGGGTAGGAGCCCAGCGGCCCCAAGAGACCCAGTACTTC. Residues: CSARVGAQRPQETQYF.

This clonotype was detected a few times. This may be a read error: a much more frequent sequence differs by one nucleotide. The V gene is TRBV20-1, the J gene TRBJ1-1; tentatively, D is TRBD1 (5 bases). Germline CDR1 and CDR2: DFQATT and SNEGSKA (reference sequence). V dropped 1 base and J dropped 4 bases, with 7 bases sitting between them. The CDR3 loop spans 12 amino acids. In DNA, the CDR3 is TGCAGTGCTAGAGGAGGGACCACTGAAGCTTTCTTT. The encoded protein is CSARGGTTEAFF.

The chain carries TRBV18 and TRBJ2-2; 8 nucleotides align to TRBD1. The V segment lost 3 bases and the J segment 4 bases; nucleotides outside the gene matches: 7. This CDR3 has 16 residues. CDR1 KGHSH and CDR2 LQKENI come from the germline V gene. The chain's CDR3 is CASSPEQGDFTGELFF. The CDR3 nucleotides read TGTGCCAGCTCACCTGAACAGGGGGATTTCACCGGGGAGCTGTTTTTT.

This clonotype was seen ten or more times. V is TRBV5-1 and J is TRBJ1-6; D unclear. Per the germline V gene, CDR1 is SGHRS and CDR2 is YFSETQ. Trimming removed 3 bases at V and 5 bases at J, with 18 bases between. The CDR3 runs to 17 residues. DNA for the CDR3: TGCGCCAGCAGCTCCGAGGGAAGGCCCAGTCATAATTCACCCCTCCACTTT. Protein product: CASSSEGRPSHNSPLHF.

Points on this clonotype: One base away lies a much larger clone, so this may be a sequencing read error. This sequence joins TRBV18 and TRBJ1-2, with D possibly TRBD1 on 5 matching bases. V was trimmed by 5 bases and J by 3 bases, leaving 16 bases between them. Germline CDR1 reads KGHSH; CDR2 reads LQKENI. This CDR3 is 15 amino acids long. CDR3 sequence (DNA): TGTGCCAGCTCAACCAACCGGGACGAATACTATGGCTACACCTTC. Protein product: CASSTNRDEYYGYTF.

The table lists this clonotype with many counts. The chain couples TRBV29-1 to TRBJ2-7, with 8 bases lining up with TRBD2. The CDR3 is 11 residues long. V gave up 7 bases and J gave up 3 bases; unmatched junction bases: 2. From germline, CDR1 is SQVTM and CDR2 ANQGSEA. The CDR3 region has the DNA TGCAGCGCCGGGGGGGGCTACGAGCAGTACTTC. This translates into CSAGGGYEQYF.

In this sample, this clonotype turned up many times. The gene calls are TRBV2 and TRBJ2-2; possibly TRBD2 for D (6 bases). Trimming removed 8 bases from V and 3 bases from J, with 7 bases in between. The CDR3 consists of 12 residues. Looked up from germline, CDR1 is SNHLY and CDR2 is FYNNEI. The CDR3 reads CASGGYTGELFF. The CDR3, as DNA: TGTGCCAGCGGGGGGTACACCGGGGAGCTGTTTTTT. Drawing the rest from reference TRBV2 and TRBJ2-2, the complete variable domain is EPEVTQTPSHQVTQMGQEVILRCVPISNHLYFYWYRQILGQKVEFLVSFYNNEISEKSEIFDDQFSVERPDGSNFTLKIRSTKLEDSAMYFCASGGYTGELFFGEGSRLTVL.

This clonotype was seen ten or more times. The rearrangement joins TRBV14 to TRBJ2-5; tentative D call: TRBD2 (5 bases). The length of the CDR3 is 15 residues. Trimming cost V 0 bases and J 5 bases, with 13 bases left between them. Germline V gene data show CDR1 as SGHDN and CDR2 as FVKESK. CDR3 in DNA: TGTGCCAGCAGCCAAGAACCGGCGGGCGGGGAGACCCAGTACTTC. Its protein product is CASSQEPAGGETQYF.

This clonotype was found many times. This chain links TRBV4-1 with TRBJ2-3; tentatively, D is TRBD2 (5 bases). The V gene lost 1 base and the J gene lost 0 bases, with 5 bases spanning the gap. CDR1 is MGHRA and CDR2 is YSYEKL in the germline V gene. This CDR3 spans 14 amino acids. The DNA for the CDR3 is TGCGCCAGCAGCCAAGCGGGAAGCACAGATACGCAGTATTTT. Protein sequence: CASSQAGSTDTQYF.

In the case of this clonotype: It may be a read error: a sequence one base away is much more abundant. The chain couples TRBV16 to TRBJ1-2; D remains unclear. The CDR3 sequence is 11 residues long. Germline-derived CDR1 and CDR2 are KGHSY and FQNENV. CDR3 region: CAGSQMESYTF. CDR3 DNA: TGTGCCGGCAGCCAAATGGAGAGCTACACCTTC.

This clonotype occurred many times. This chain connects TRBV29-1 to TRBJ2-7; maybe TRBD2 (6 bases). Germline lookup yields CDR1 SQVTM and CDR2 ANQGSEA. V shed 3 bases and J shed 1 base, with 10 bases lying between them. The CDR3 has 13 amino acids. CDR3 sequence: CSVDNGGSYEQYF. The CDR3 DNA is TGCAGCGTTGATAACGGAGGGTCCTACGAGCAGTACTTC.